Presented here are 15 T cell receptor beta chains from one specimen sequenced in a study of blood T cell repertoires in COVID-19. Sequencing used immunoSEQ multiplex PCR; TCRdb keeps in-frame clones, though not all of them. The sample includes under 250,000 clones, 70% to 80% of them seen just once. The sample consisted of peripheral blood. These receptors came from a woman between 40 and 50 years old with COVID-19, enrolled during active disease.

In its sample, this clone was seen many times. The chain is built from TRBV19 and TRBJ1-1; D gene ambiguous. The CDR3 consists of 16 residues. In germline, CDR1 is LNHDA, CDR2 SQIVND (reference sequence). Trimming took off 2 bases at V and 0 bases at J, with 13 bases between the two ends. The CDR3 here is CASSITFPGMNTEAFF. CDR3 nucleotide sequence: TGTGCCAGTAGTATAACGTTTCCGGGGATGAACACTGAAGCTTTCTTT.

This chain uses TRBV10-3 with TRBJ1-1; D remains ambiguous. The V end lost 2 bases, the J end lost 7 bases, and 11 bases lay between the germline ends. Per the germline V gene, CDR1 is ENHRY and CDR2 is SYGVKD. This CDR3 has 13 amino acids. CDR3 sequence reads: CAISEGGEGEAFF. The CDR3 DNA reads as TGTGCCATCAGTGAGGGCGGTGAGGGTGAAGCTTTCTTT.

The chain combines TRBV18 with TRBJ2-7; 7 bases fit TRBD2. This CDR3 comprises 14 residues. Germline-derived CDR1 and CDR2 are KGHSH and LQKENI. V dropped 6 bases and J dropped 5; count of bases not matched to a gene: 10. The CDR3 coding sequence is TGTGCCAGCTCCCCCCGGGTCGGGGGGAACGAGCAGTACTTC. This translates into CASSPRVGGNEQYF.

CDR3 amino acids: CASSSMPGSGGSDTQYF. In DNA form, the CDR3 reads TGTGCCAGCAGCTCCATGCCGGGGAGCGGGGGATCAGATACGCAGTATTTT. The chain recombines TRBV11-2 with TRBJ2-3, with 8 positions matching TRBD2. Trimming removed 4 bases from V and 4 bases from J; junction bases left unmatched: 13. The CDR3 is 17 amino acids. CDR1 SGHAT and CDR2 FQNNGV come from the germline V gene. Filled out from reference TRBV11-2 and TRBJ2-3, the complete variable domain reads EAGVAQSPRYKIIEKRQSVAFWCNPISGHATLYWYQQILGQGPKLLIQFQNNGVVDDSQLPKDRFSAERLKGVDSTLKIQPAKLEDSAVYLCASSSMPGSGGSDTQYFGPGTRLTVL.

The gene calls are TRBV13 and TRBJ2-1; TRBD1 matches 7 bases. V shed 6 bases and J 4 bases; nucleotides not matched to a gene: 9. Germline V gene lookup returns CDR1 PRHDT and CDR2 FYEKMQ (reference sequence). The CDR3 runs 15 residues. The CDR3 sequence: CASRMGQTLYNEQFF. In DNA, the CDR3 is TGTGCCAGCAGAATGGGACAGACCTTATACAATGAGCAGTTCTTC.

V and J are TRBV30 and TRBJ1-2; a possible D gene is TRBD1 (6 bases). The V and J ends lost 4 bases and 2 bases respectively, with 20 bases between them. CDR1 GTSNPN and CDR2 SVGIG come from the germline V gene (reference sequence). The CDR3 is 16 amino acids. The CDR3, as DNA: TGTGCCTGGAATGAATACCAGGGGCTTCCCAACTATGGCTACACCTTC. Protein: CAWNEYQGLPNYGYTF.

V is TRBV9 and J is TRBJ1-3; no clear D. The germline V gene encodes CDR1 SGDLS and CDR2 YYNGEE. The CDR3 runs 17 residues. Trimming stripped 1 base from V and 0 bases from J, with 14 bases between. The CDR3 loop reads CASSVQAGGGSGNTIYF. CDR3 sequence (DNA): TGTGCCAGCAGCGTACAGGCGGGAGGAGGCTCTGGAAACACCATATATTTT.

V gene TRBV6-5 combines with J gene TRBJ2-7, with D possibly matching TRBD2 (5 bases). Germline values: CDR1 MNHEY, CDR2 SVGAGI. With 8 bases removed from V and 7 bases from J, the gap between germline ends came to 15 bases. The CDR3 sequence is 12 residues long. The DNA of the CDR3 is TGTGCCAGCGGAGGACCGACGGGGGAGCAGTACTTC. Its translation: CASGGPTGEQYF.

The chain is built from TRBV7-2 and TRBJ1-2; D unresolved. The germline gives CDR1 SGHTA, CDR2 FQGNSA. V was trimmed by 1 base and J by 1 base, leaving 7 bases between them. The CDR3 is 14 residues long. The CDR3 nucleotides read TGTGCCAGCAGCTTAGTTCCGAGTAACTATGGCTACACCTTC. This sequence encodes CASSLVPSNYGYTF.

The chain carries TRBV27 and TRBJ2-1, with TRBD2 matching over 9 bases. The CDR3 has 14 residues. Looked up from germline, CDR1 is MNHEY and CDR2 is SMNVEV (reference sequence). V gave up 3 bases and J gave up 5 bases; unmatched junction bases: 2. CDR3 amino acids: CASSFSGGNNEQFF. CDR3 DNA: TGTGCCAGCAGTTTTAGCGGGGGCAACAATGAGCAGTTCTTC.

The chain uses TRBV3-1 (or the pseudogene TRBV3-2) and TRBJ1-3; 9 bases fit TRBD1. Germline V gene data show CDR1 as LGHDT and CDR2 as YNNKEL (reference sequence). The CDR3 sequence is 15 residues long. With 3 bases clipped from V and 1 base from J, the junction kept 1 base outside the gene matches. The CDR3 region has the DNA TGTGCCAGCAGCCAGGACAGGGGATCTGGAAACACCATATATTTT. Translated, it gives CASSQDRGSGNTIYF.

The chain employs TRBV18 and TRBJ2-1; D is perhaps TRBD2 (5 bases). V was shortened by 6 bases and J by 4 bases, with 10 bases between the two germline ends. The germline gives CDR1 KGHSH, CDR2 LQKENI. CDR3 length: 13 amino acids. Here the CDR3 DNA reads TGTGCCAGCTCCCGCGGACTTTACAATGAGCAGTTCTTC. Encoded protein: CASSRGLYNEQFF. Supplemented by reference TRBV18 and TRBJ2-1, the full variable domain reads NAGVMQNPRHLVRRRGQEARLRCSPMKGHSHVYWYRQLPEEGLKFMVYLQKENIIDESGMPKERFSAEFPKEGPSILRIQQVVRGDSAAYFCASSRGLYNEQFFGPGTRLTVL.

CDR3 in amino acids: CSVGTSAKNIQYF. CDR3 sequence (DNA): TGCAGCGTCGGGACATCAGCCAAAAACATTCAGTACTTC. The chain couples TRBV29-1 to TRBJ2-4, with a weak D call TRBD1 (6 bases). Germline-derived CDR1 and CDR2 are SQVTM and ANQGSEA. V lost 6 bases, J lost 0 bases, and 9 bases lay in between. This CDR3 spans 13 amino acids.

The V call is TRBV27, the J call TRBJ2-1; D is undetermined. V was pared by 2 bases and J by 4 bases, with 6 bases between. Germline V lookup: CDR1 MNHEY, CDR2 SMNVEV (reference sequence). The CDR3 consists of 13 residues. CDR3 DNA: TGTGCCAGCAGTTTAGGGCAGTACAATGAGCAGTTCTTC. Amino acid sequence: CASSLGQYNEQFF.

The chain joins TRBV6-5 to TRBJ1-5; D not certain. CDR1 and CDR2 (germline): MNHEY, SVGAGI. The CDR3 has 14 amino acids. Trimming left V 9 bases short and J 0 bases short, with 12 bases between. The CDR3 region is CASRRGISNQPQHF. DNA of the CDR3: TGTGCCAGTAGACGCGGGATTAGCAATCAGCCCCAGCATTTT.